The sequence of this TCR beta chain was determined in a study of CD8+ T cells in alopecia areata. As for the study in general: The duration of tofacitinib was 6 to 18 months, with 6 months off drug afterward.

This clone was seen more than once but under ten times. Sequence at one end of the junction differs from germline and may be a read error. Sequencing relied on a cDNA template that was reverse transcribed from extracted RNA. Measured with immunoSEQ multiplex PCR; TCRdb has only the in-frame clones, and not every one. The data contain 130,000 to 150,000 clones, more than 40% of them singletons. Lesional scalp tissue (obtained by punch biopsy) and peripheral blood were collected from alopecia areata patients. Sorting separated CD4+ and CD8+ T cells out of PBMCs. The sequence came from a human donor with alopecia areata. The specimen sequenced was CD4+ T cells sorted from blood.

The CDR3 nucleotides are TGCGCCAGCAGCTCGACTAGCCCCTCCGACAATGAGCAGTTCTTC. Translation gives CASSSTSPSDNEQFF. The rearrangement uses TRBV5-1 and TRBJ2-1; 7 bases are a match to TRBD2. CDR1 and CDR2 (germline): SGHRS, YFSETQ. The CDR3 contains 15 residues.